A single sample gave rise to the 10 T cell receptor beta chains below, sequenced in a study of blood T cell repertoires in COVID-19. Repertoires were generated with immunoSEQ multiplex PCR, while TCRdb's copy carries only in-frame clones and drops some. The sample lists 110,000 or so clones; 84% were seen once. Sequencing input: peripheral blood. All receptors come from a woman aged 50 to 60 with acute or convalescent COVID-19.

This rearrangement joins TRBV7-9 to TRBJ1-1, with D possibly being TRBD1 (5 bases). Per germline, CDR1 SEHNR and CDR2 FQNEAQ (reference sequence). The CDR3 totals 13 residues. The ends were cut back, 5 bases at V and 6 bases at J, with 13 bases in the middle. This CDR3 reads CASSTRELSEAFF. DNA for the CDR3: TGTGCCAGCAGCACCAGGGAACTCTCTGAAGCTTTCTTT.

This chain uses TRBV6-5 with TRBJ1-2; D may be TRBD1 (5 bases). The germline V gene has CDR1 MNHEY and CDR2 SVGAGI. Trimming pared 6 bases from V and 4 bases from J, leaving 12 bases between. CDR3 length: 13 residues. The CDR3 DNA reads TGTGCCAGCAGGGGGCAAACGCGCTATGGCTACACCTTC. Its protein product is CASRGQTRYGYTF.

The V and J genes are TRBV19 and TRBJ1-3; D uncertain. V lost 6 bases and J lost 0, with 12 bases in between. Germline CDR1 LNHDA, CDR2 SQIVND (reference sequence). The CDR3 runs to 15 residues. As DNA, the CDR3 is TGTGCCAGTAGCCCTACAGAGAGCTCTGGAAACACCATATATTTT. Translated, it gives CASSPTESSGNTIYF.

Notes on this clone: At one end, the junction sequence differs from germline, possibly due to a read error. The rearrangement uses TRBV10-3 and TRBJ2-5; TRBD1 agrees at 12 bases. The CDR3 is 14 amino acids. CDR1 and CDR2 (germline): ENHRY, SYGVKD. The chain's CDR3 is CAISGTGDRGLLDF. Here the CDR3 DNA reads TGTGCCATCAGTGGAACAGGGGACAGGGGGCTGCTTGACTTC.

The chain is built from TRBV6-1 and TRBJ1-2; D is perhaps TRBD1 (5 bases). The CDR3 is made up of 14 amino acids. Germline assignment: CDR1 MNHNS and CDR2 SASEGT. The ends were cut back, 2 bases at V and 1 base at J, with 8 bases in the middle. In DNA, the CDR3 is TGTGCCAGCAGTGAACCAGGGATTAACTATGGCTACACCTTC. It is translated as CASSEPGINYGYTF.

The chain links TRBV11-2 to TRBJ1-3, with D perhaps matching TRBD1 (6 bases). The CDR3 loop spans 18 amino acids. Deletions cut 1 base from V and 0 bases from J, with 16 bases between. Germline V gives CDR1 SGHAT, CDR2 FQNNGV. The CDR3 sequence is CASSLGVITGISGNTIYF. The CDR3, as DNA: TGTGCCAGCAGCTTAGGCGTCATAACAGGGATCTCTGGAAACACCATATATTTT.

The chain uses TRBV9 and TRBJ1-1, with a weak D call TRBD1 (6 bases). The CDR3 spans 15 residues. Germline V gene lookup returns CDR1 SGDLS and CDR2 YYNGEE. V lost 0 bases and J 2 bases, leaving 11 bases between the germline ends. The CDR3 DNA sequence: TGTGCCAGCAGCGTAGAACAGGGTCTAAACACTGAAGCTTTCTTT. Translating it yields CASSVEQGLNTEAFF.

The chain employs TRBV5-1 and TRBJ1-1; TRBD1 matches 8 bases. The germline V gene encodes CDR1 SGHRS and CDR2 YFSETQ. Germline trimming cut 3 bases from V and 4 bases from J; bases unmatched to any gene: 2. The CDR3 runs 13 residues. CDR3 in DNA: TGCGCCAGCAGCTCCGGACAGGGCACTGAAGCTTTCTTT. This gives the protein CASSSGQGTEAFF.

The chain links TRBV7-3 to TRBJ2-3; 8 positions match TRBD2. CDR1 and CDR2 (germline): SGHTA, FQGTGA. Germline trimming cut 1 base from V and 12 bases from J; bases unmatched to any gene: 9. The CDR3 sequence is 14 residues long. The chain's CDR3 is CASSLKAVGTSQYF. CDR3 sequence (DNA): TGTGCCAGCAGCTTAAAAGCGGTAGGGACTAGTCAGTATTTT.

V usage is TRBV11-1 and J usage is TRBJ2-2, with 9 bases lining up with TRBD1. The V and J ends lost 2 bases and 2 bases, in that order; junction bases with no gene match: 3. The CDR3 is 16 amino acids. Germline V gene lookup returns CDR1 SGHAT and CDR2 FQDESV (reference sequence). In DNA form, the CDR3 reads TGTGCCAGCAGCTTAATGGGACAGGGAAACACCGGGGAGCTGTTTTTT. Translating it yields CASSLMGQGNTGELFF.